Reported below is one T cell receptor beta chain. This entry is derived from a study of OX40 agonist ivuxolimab in advanced cancers. The CDR3 has 13 residues. The V gene's germline CDR1 is MNHEY and CDR2 SVGAGI. V was shortened by 5 bases and J by 1 base, with 8 bases between the two germline ends. Here immunoSEQ multiplex PCR was the method, and the copy in TCRdb shows in-frame clones only, minus some. The sample lists tens of thousands of clones, around 90% seen once, with about 7% in the top ten. This receptor was taken from an adult with an advanced solid tumor such as melanoma, head and neck, liver or kidney cancer. The chain carries TRBV6-5 and TRBJ1-1, with D maybe TRBD1 (5 bases). The input for sequencing was CD4+ or CD8+ T cells sorted from blood, taken in a trial of the OX40 agonist ivuxolimab. The CDR3 DNA reads as TGTGCCAGCAGTCATGACAGGAACACTGAAGCTTTCTTT. Translated, it gives CASSHDRNTEAFF.